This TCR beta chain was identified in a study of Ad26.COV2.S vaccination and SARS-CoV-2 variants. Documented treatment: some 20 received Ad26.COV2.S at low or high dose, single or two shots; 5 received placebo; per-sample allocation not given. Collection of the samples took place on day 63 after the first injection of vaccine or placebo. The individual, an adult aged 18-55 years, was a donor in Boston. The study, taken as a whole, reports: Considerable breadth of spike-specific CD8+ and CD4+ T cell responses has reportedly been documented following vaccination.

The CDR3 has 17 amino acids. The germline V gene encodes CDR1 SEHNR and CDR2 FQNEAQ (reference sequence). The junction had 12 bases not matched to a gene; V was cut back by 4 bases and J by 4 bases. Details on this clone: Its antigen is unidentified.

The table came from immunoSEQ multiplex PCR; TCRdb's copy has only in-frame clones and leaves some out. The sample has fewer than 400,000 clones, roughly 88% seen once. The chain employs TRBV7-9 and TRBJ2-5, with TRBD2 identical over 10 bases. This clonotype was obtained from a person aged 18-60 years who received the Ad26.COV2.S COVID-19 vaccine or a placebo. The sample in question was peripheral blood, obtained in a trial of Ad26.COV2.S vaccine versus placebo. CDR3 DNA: TGTGCCAGCAGCTATCTAGCGGGAGACGATGCCTCAGAGACCCAGTACTTC. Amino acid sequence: CASSYLAGDDASETQYF. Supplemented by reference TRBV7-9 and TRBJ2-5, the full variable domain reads DTGVSQNPRHKITKRGQNVTFRCDPISEHNRLYWYRQTLGQGPEFLTYFQNEAQLEKSRLLSDRFSAERPKGSFSTLEIQRTEQGDSAMYLCASSYLAGDDASETQYFGPGTRLLVL.